This is a list of T cell receptor beta chains from one sample in a study of blood T cell repertoires in COVID-19. Some clones are missing from TCRdb's copy, which holds only in-frame ones; the method was immunoSEQ multiplex PCR. The sample includes about 46,000 clones, about 84% of them seen just once. Sequencing was carried out using peripheral blood. Source of these receptors: a man in his sixties with acute or convalescent COVID-19. Both conserved end residues are part of each CDR3. Each record gives: D gene, clone size, J gene, V gene, CDR3 DNA, CDR3 protein. The D gene is left open where the match is weak. Only some rows state a clone size, as once, few, many or a class for expanded clones.

d_call: TRBD2; clone_size: -; j_call: TRBJ2-3; v_call: TRBV29-1; cdr3_nt: TGCAGCGTTACCGGGACTAGCGGGGGGGCCCTCGTGAATACGCAGTATTTT; cdr3_aa: CSVTGTSGGALVNTQYF
d_call: TRBD1; clone_size: -; j_call: TRBJ1-2; v_call: TRBV19; cdr3_nt: TGTGCCAGTAGTATAGTCGTGACAGGGGGCTCGGATGGCTACACCTTC; cdr3_aa: CASSIVVTGGSDGYTF
d_call: -; clone_size: -; j_call: TRBJ2-5; v_call: TRBV19; cdr3_nt: TGTGCCAGTAGTCTGACATATCAAGAGACCCAGTACTTC; cdr3_aa: CASSLTYQETQYF
d_call: TRBD1; clone_size: once; j_call: TRBJ2-7; v_call: TRBV13; cdr3_nt: TGTGCCAGCAGCTTGGGGACAGGGGGCGCTTTTTACGAGCAGTACTTC; cdr3_aa: CASSLGTGGAFYEQYF
d_call: TRBD1; clone_size: -; j_call: TRBJ2-5; v_call: TRBV7-2; cdr3_nt: TGTGCCAGCAGCAAACCTAAGGGCAGGGGGTCGGGAGAGACCCAGTACTTC; cdr3_aa: CASSKPKGRGSGETQYF
d_call: TRBD2; clone_size: few; j_call: TRBJ2-3; v_call: TRBV5-6; cdr3_nt: TGTGCCAGCAGCTCAACTAGCGGGGGGGCCCCAGATACGCAGTATTTT; cdr3_aa: CASSSTSGGAPDTQYF
d_call: -; clone_size: hyperexpanded; j_call: TRBJ2-7; v_call: TRBV7-9; cdr3_nt: TGTGCCAGCAGCTCAGGGGACGGATCCTACGAGCAGTACTTC; cdr3_aa: CASSSGDGSYEQYF
d_call: TRBD1; clone_size: -; j_call: TRBJ2-3; v_call: TRBV30; cdr3_nt: TGTGCCTGGAGTGTGTACAGGGGGACAGATACGCAGTATTTT; cdr3_aa: CAWSVYRGTDTQYF
d_call: -; clone_size: -; j_call: TRBJ1-2; v_call: TRBV6-5; cdr3_nt: TGTGCCAGCAGACGGAACTATGGCTACACCTTC; cdr3_aa: CASRRNYGYTF
d_call: -; clone_size: few; j_call: TRBJ1-3; v_call: TRBV9; cdr3_nt: TGTGCCAGCAGCGTAAAGGAGTATTCTTCTTACGGAAACACCATATATTTT; cdr3_aa: CASSVKEYSSYGNTIYF
d_call: TRBD1; clone_size: -; j_call: TRBJ1-5; v_call: TRBV9; cdr3_nt: TGTGCCAGCAGCGCGGGACAGGGTAATCAGCCCCAGCATTTT; cdr3_aa: CASSAGQGNQPQHF
d_call: -; clone_size: -; j_call: TRBJ1-1; v_call: TRBV19; cdr3_nt: TGTGCCAGTAGTAAAGGGGGTAGGAAGGATGAAGCTTTCTTT; cdr3_aa: CASSKGGRKDEAFF
d_call: TRBD1; clone_size: -; j_call: TRBJ1-6; v_call: TRBV5-4; cdr3_nt: TGTGCCAGCAGACAGGGGCCCAATAATTCACCCCTCCACTTT; cdr3_aa: CASRQGPNNSPLHF
d_call: -; clone_size: -; j_call: TRBJ1-2; v_call: TRBV7-2; cdr3_nt: TGTGCCAGCAGCTTTAATCACTACTACACCTTC; cdr3_aa: CASSFNHYYTF
d_call: TRBD1; clone_size: -; j_call: TRBJ2-2; v_call: TRBV14; cdr3_nt: TGTGCCAGCAGCCAATACGGACAGGGAGGCACCGGGGAGCTGTTTTTT; cdr3_aa: CASSQYGQGGTGELFF
d_call: -; clone_size: -; j_call: TRBJ2-5; v_call: TRBV5-1; cdr3_nt: TGCGCCAGCAGCCCCGGGGTGCCGGGCTTCCGCGAGACCCAGTACTTC; cdr3_aa: CASSPGVPGFRETQYF
d_call: -; clone_size: -; j_call: TRBJ1-1; v_call: TRBV28; cdr3_nt: TGTGCCAGCAGTTTTGGAGGGGCCACTGAAGCTTTCTTT; cdr3_aa: CASSFGGATEAFF
d_call: -; clone_size: few; j_call: TRBJ1-1; v_call: TRBV7-2; cdr3_nt: TGTGCCAGCAGACAGGGTATTGAAGCTTTCTTT; cdr3_aa: CASRQGIEAFF
d_call: TRBD1; clone_size: -; j_call: TRBJ1-2; v_call: TRBV7-2; cdr3_nt: TGTGCCAGCAGCTCGACCGGGACAGGGGTAGGGGAATATGGCTACACCTTC; cdr3_aa: CASSSTGTGVGEYGYTF
d_call: -; clone_size: -; j_call: TRBJ2-3; v_call: TRBV13; cdr3_nt: TGTGCCAGCAGCTTCAAACTCAGGGGTGGCACAGATACGCAGTATTTT; cdr3_aa: CASSFKLRGGTDTQYF
d_call: TRBD1; clone_size: few; j_call: TRBJ1-5; v_call: TRBV10-3; cdr3_nt: TGTGCCATCAAAGGACAGGGGGCAGATCAGCCCCAGCATTTT; cdr3_aa: CAIKGQGADQPQHF
d_call: -; clone_size: -; j_call: TRBJ1-1; v_call: TRBV5-1; cdr3_nt: TGCGCCAGCAGCGAGCAGAGGCCGGGGAACACTGAAGCTTTCTTT; cdr3_aa: CASSEQRPGNTEAFF
d_call: -; clone_size: -; j_call: TRBJ1-1; v_call: TRBV7-8; cdr3_nt: TGTGCCAGCAGCTCAGTTAGGGGTTCTGAAGCTTTCTTT; cdr3_aa: CASSSVRGSEAFF